These T cell receptor beta chains were read from a single sample in a study of cytomegalovirus exposure and HLA in healthy donors. Data came from immunoSEQ multiplex PCR; TCRdb stores just in-frame clones and leaves some out. The sample consists of about 160,000 clones, roughly nine tenths of them appearing once. The sequenced material came from PBMCs. The receptors were gathered from a woman in her twenties or thirties in good health and CMV-seronegative. Each CDR3 is given with its conserved first and last residue. D genes are given only for firm matches. Expanded clones get a size class; other rows say once, few or many, or leave the size out.

size,V,D,J,CDR3,DNA
.,TRBV7-9,TRBD1,TRBJ2-2,CASSPDRGRRAGELFF,TGTGCCAGCAGCCCGGACAGGGGGCGGCGCGCCGGGGAGCTGTTTTTT
.,TRBV10-3,TRBD2,TRBJ2-7,CATRDYPYEQYF,TGTGCCACCAGGGACTATCCATACGAGCAGTACTTC
.,TRBV25-1,.,TRBJ2-5,CASSEMVTSQETQYF,TGTGCCAGCAGTGAAATGGTAACTAGTCAAGAGACCCAGTACTTC
.,TRBV27,.,TRBJ1-2,CASRADTVKNYGYTF,TGTGCCAGCAGGGCGGACACGGTTAAGAACTATGGCTACACCTTC
.,TRBV5-1,TRBD2,TRBJ2-1,CASSLHSGTYNEQFF,TGCGCCAGCAGCCTTCATAGCGGGACCTACAATGAGCAGTTCTTC
.,TRBV10-3,.,TRBJ2-2,CAITRGTNTGELFF,TGTGCCATCACACGGGGGACAAACACCGGGGAGCTGTTTTTT
.,TRBV5-1,.,TRBJ2-7,CASSLFLSGPAESYEQYF,TGCGCCAGCAGCTTGTTCCTGTCAGGACCGGCAGAATCCTACGAGCAGTACTTC
.,TRBV7-3,.,TRBJ1-1,CASSPNRVGTEAFF,TGTGCCAGCAGCCCAAACCGCGTCGGGACAGAAGCTTTCTTT
.,TRBV28,.,TRBJ2-3,CASPPPQQSPGDTQYF,TGTGCCAGCCCCCCACCTCAACAATCTCCCGGGGATACGCAGTATTTT
.,TRBV6-5,.,TRBJ1-2,CASRLQGLTGGYTF,TGTGCCAGCAGACTCCAGGGTTTGACGGGTGGCTACACCTTC
.,TRBV21-1,.,TRBJ2-7,CASSKGRALYEQYF,TGTGCCAGCAGCAAAGGGCGGGCCCTCTACGAGCAGTACTTC
.,TRBV5-1,.,TRBJ2-2,CASSLIQEGTGELFF,TGCGCCAGCAGCTTGATCCAGGAGGGTACCGGGGAGCTGTTTTTT
.,TRBV27,TRBD2,TRBJ2-2,CASSHRLAENTGELFF,TGTGCCAGCAGTCACCGGCTAGCGGAGAACACCGGGGAGCTGTTTTTT
.,TRBV5-5,.,TRBJ2-5,CASSRPQETQYF,TGTGCCAGCAGCCGCCCCCAAGAGACCCAGTACTTC
.,TRBV10-3,.,TRBJ1-2,CAISEEANYGYTF,TGTGCCATCAGTGAAGAAGCTAACTATGGCTACACCTTC
.,TRBV4-3,.,TRBJ1-5,CASSQTRDANQPQHF,TGCGCCAGCAGCCAAACTCGGGACGCCAATCAGCCCCAGCATTTT
.,TRBV19,.,TRBJ2-2,CASSPMGGTGELFF,TGTGCCAGTAGCCCGATGGGGGGCACCGGGGAGCTGTTTTTT
few,TRBV5-6,.,TRBJ1-3,CASSLPPGSHSGNTIYF,TGTGCCAGCAGCCTTCCCCCAGGATCTCACTCTGGAAACACCATATATTTT
.,TRBV5-1,.,TRBJ2-7,CASRKGPTSEQYF,TGCGCCAGCAGAAAGGGTCCCACCTCGGAGCAGTACTTC
.,TRBV7-9,.,TRBJ2-5,CASSLDLGGAPFGTQYF,TGTGCCAGCAGCTTAGATTTGGGGGGCGCCCCCTTTGGGACCCAGTACTTC
.,TRBV6-5,TRBD1,TRBJ2-3,CASSYRDRVTDTQYF,TGTGCCAGCAGTTACCGGGACAGGGTCACAGATACGCAGTATTTT
.,TRBV7-9,.,TRBJ1-4,CASSLPGGDEKLFF,TGTGCCAGCAGCTTACCGGGCGGCGATGAAAAACTGTTTTTT
.,TRBV18,.,TRBJ2-1,CASSPLPQGTSEQFF,TGTGCCAGCTCACCACTTCCACAGGGAACGAGCGAGCAGTTCTTC
once,TRBV7-6,TRBD1,TRBJ2-5,CASREQGVETQYF,TGTGCCAGCAGGGAACAGGGGGTGGAGACCCAGTACTTC
.,TRBV5-1,TRBD2,TRBJ2-3,CASSSGLAGGLGDTQYF,TGCGCCAGCAGCTCCGGACTAGCGGGGGGGCTTGGAGATACGCAGTATTTT
.,TRBV7-2,.,TRBJ2-3,CASSLGAGTDTQYF,TGTGCCAGCAGCTTAGGGGCTGGCACAGATACGCAGTATTTT
.,TRBV29-1,TRBD2,TRBJ2-2,CSAETTATSGSYTGELFF,TGCAGCGCCGAGACCACCGCTACTAGCGGGAGTTATACCGGGGAGCTGTTTTTT
.,TRBV25-1,TRBD2,TRBJ2-1,CASSGPGGPYNEQFF,TGTGCCAGCAGTGGCCCGGGAGGGCCCTACAATGAGCAGTTCTTC
.,TRBV15,TRBD2,TRBJ2-5,CATSRGMIAGNQETQYF,TGTGCCACCAGCAGAGGGATGATAGCGGGAAACCAAGAGACCCAGTACTTC
.,TRBV9,.,TRBJ2-5,CASSGGAVRETQYF,TGTGCCAGCAGCGGAGGGGCAGTCCGAGAGACCCAGTACTTC
once,TRBV5-5,TRBD1,TRBJ1-2,CASSTRQGNNYGYTF,TGTGCCAGCAGCACCCGACAGGGAAATAACTATGGCTACACCTTC
.,TRBV5-6,.,TRBJ2-3,CAGLEVRRTDTQYF,TGTGCCGGCCTAGAAGTCAGACGGACAGATACGCAGTATTTT
.,TRBV7-6,TRBD2,TRBJ2-5,CASSFSAGETSGRAPQETQYF,TGTGCCAGCAGCTTTTCCGCCGGGGAGACTAGCGGGAGGGCCCCCCAAGAGACCCAGTACTTC
.,TRBV25-1,TRBD2,TRBJ2-1,CASSPQREHVSYNEQFF,TGTGCCAGCAGTCCTCAGCGGGAGCACGTATCCTACAATGAGCAGTTCTTC
.,TRBV27,TRBD1,TRBJ1-4,CASSSSGGDEKLFF,TGTGCCAGCAGTTCTTCAGGGGGCGATGAAAAACTGTTTTTT
.,TRBV6-5,TRBD1,TRBJ2-3,CASSDRADTQYF,TGTGCCAGCTCCGACAGGGCGGATACGCAGTATTTT
.,TRBV7-3,.,TRBJ2-1,CASSLGPDNEQFF,TGTGCCAGCAGCTTGGGGCCCGACAATGAGCAGTTCTTC
.,TRBV4-3,TRBD1,TRBJ2-7,CASSQGTGVSYEQYF,TGCGCCAGCAGCCAAGGGACAGGGGTGTCCTACGAGCAGTACTTC
.,TRBV29-1,.,TRBJ2-7,CSATIAMGGAEQYF,TGCAGCGCCACAATTGCGATGGGGGGCGCCGAGCAGTACTTC
.,TRBV7-2,.,TRBJ2-1,CASSPRSLSHEQFF,TGTGCCAGCAGCCCTAGATCCTTAAGCCATGAGCAGTTCTTC
.,TRBV6-4,.,TRBJ1-2,CASREDPYYGYTF,TGTGCCAGCAGGGAAGACCCATACTATGGCTACACCTTC
.,TRBV14,TRBD2,TRBJ2-7,CASSQLGGGFYEQYF,TGTGCCAGCAGCCAGTTGGGCGGGGGGTTTTACGAGCAGTACTTC
.,TRBV5-4,TRBD2,TRBJ2-3,CASSWAAGVTDTQYF,TGTGCCAGCAGTTGGGCAGCGGGAGTGACAGATACGCAGTATTTT
.,TRBV4-1,TRBD1,TRBJ1-2,CASSQEPDRAGNYGYTF,TGCGCCAGCAGCCAAGAGCCGGACAGGGCAGGGAACTATGGCTACACCTTC
once,TRBV6-5,.,TRBJ1-2,CASSYSGGYGYTF,TGTGCCAGCAGTTACTCGGGGGGTTATGGCTACACCTTC
.,TRBV6-5,TRBD1,TRBJ1-2,CATDFPQGGGYTF,TGTGCCACCGACTTCCCACAGGGGGGGGGCTACACCTTC
.,TRBV7-3,.,TRBJ2-3,CASSFAANVGTDTQYF,TGTGCCAGCAGCTTCGCCGCCAACGTCGGCACAGATACGCAGTATTTT
.,TRBV6-6,.,TRBJ1-6,CASSYDTNNSPLHF,TGTGCCAGCAGTTACGACACAAATAATTCACCCCTCCACTTT
.,TRBV5-6,.,TRBJ2-7,CASSLAGAYAEQYF,TGTGCCAGCAGCTTGGCAGGGGCGTATGCCGAGCAGTACTTC
.,TRBV10-3,.,TRBJ2-3,CAIRGGASADTQYF,TGTGCCATCAGGGGGGGCGCTAGCGCAGATACGCAGTATTTT
once,TRBV7-9,.,TRBJ2-2,CASSLTPGELFF,TGTGCCAGCAGCTTAACGCCCGGGGAGCTGTTTTTT
.,TRBV11-2,.,TRBJ1-1,CASSLRPTQGGSFTEAFF,TGTGCCAGCAGCTTAAGGCCCACGCAGGGCGGTTCGTTCACTGAAGCTTTCTTT
.,TRBV27,TRBD2,TRBJ2-1,CASSGASGVNNEQFF,TGTGCCAGCAGTGGGGCTAGCGGGGTTAACAATGAGCAGTTCTTC